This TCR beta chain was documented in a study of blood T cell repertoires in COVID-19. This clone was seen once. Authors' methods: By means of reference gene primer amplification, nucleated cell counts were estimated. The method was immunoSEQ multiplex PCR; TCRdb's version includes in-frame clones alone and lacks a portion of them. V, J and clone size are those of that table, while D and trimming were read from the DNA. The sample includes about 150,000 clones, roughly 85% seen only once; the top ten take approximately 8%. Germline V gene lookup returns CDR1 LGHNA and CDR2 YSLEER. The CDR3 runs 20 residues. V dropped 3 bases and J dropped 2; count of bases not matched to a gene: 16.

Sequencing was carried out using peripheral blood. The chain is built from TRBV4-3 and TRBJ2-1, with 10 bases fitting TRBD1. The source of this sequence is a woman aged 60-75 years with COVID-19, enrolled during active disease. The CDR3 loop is CASSHIRPSTGGYTYNEQFF. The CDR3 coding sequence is TGCGCCAGCAGCCACATCCGGCCCTCGACAGGGGGCTACACCTACAATGAGCAGTTCTTC.